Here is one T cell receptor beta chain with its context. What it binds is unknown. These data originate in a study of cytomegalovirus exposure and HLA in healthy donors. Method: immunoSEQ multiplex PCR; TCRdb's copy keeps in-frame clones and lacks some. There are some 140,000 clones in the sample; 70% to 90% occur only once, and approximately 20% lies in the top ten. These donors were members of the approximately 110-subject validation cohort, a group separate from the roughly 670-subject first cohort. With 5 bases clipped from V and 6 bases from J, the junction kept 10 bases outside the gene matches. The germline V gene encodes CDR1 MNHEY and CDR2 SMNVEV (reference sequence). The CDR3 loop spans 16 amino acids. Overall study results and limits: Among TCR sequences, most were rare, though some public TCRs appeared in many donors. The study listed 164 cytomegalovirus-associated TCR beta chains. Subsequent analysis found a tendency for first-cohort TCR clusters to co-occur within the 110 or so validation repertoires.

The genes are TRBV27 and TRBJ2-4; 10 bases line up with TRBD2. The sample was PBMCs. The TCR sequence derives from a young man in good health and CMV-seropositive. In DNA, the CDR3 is TGTGCCAGCAGTCTCCCCGGGACTAGCGTCGGAAACATTCAGTACTTC. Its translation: CASSLPGTSVGNIQYF.